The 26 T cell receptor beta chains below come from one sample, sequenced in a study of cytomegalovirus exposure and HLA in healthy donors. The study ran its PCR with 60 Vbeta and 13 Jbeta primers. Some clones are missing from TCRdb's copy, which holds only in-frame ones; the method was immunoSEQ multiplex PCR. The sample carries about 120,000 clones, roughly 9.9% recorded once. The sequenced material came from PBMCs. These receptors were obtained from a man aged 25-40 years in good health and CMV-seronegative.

CDR3 sequence reads: CASSRRAGGPYNEQFF. CDR3 sequence (DNA): TGTGCCAGCAGCCGCCGGGCAGGGGGCCCCTACAATGAGCAGTTCTTC. The chain is built from TRBV11-2 and TRBJ2-1, with TRBD1 matching 8 bases. Germline CDR1 SGHAT, CDR2 FQNNGV. This CDR3 has 16 amino acids. Trimming at V came to 5 bases and at J to 2 bases, leaving 8 bases not matched to a gene. Combining the CDR3 with reference TRBV11-2 and TRBJ2-1 gives the whole variable domain EAGVAQSPRYKIIEKRQSVAFWCNPISGHATLYWYQQILGQGPKLLIQFQNNGVVDDSQLPKDRFSAERLKGVDSTLKIQPAKLEDSAVYLCASSRRAGGPYNEQFFGPGTRLTVL.

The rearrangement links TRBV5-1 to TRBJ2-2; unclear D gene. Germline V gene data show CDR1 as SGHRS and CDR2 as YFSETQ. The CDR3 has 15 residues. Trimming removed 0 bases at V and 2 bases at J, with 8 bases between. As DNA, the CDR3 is TGCGCCAGCAGCTTGGCCGTCAGAAACACCGGGGAGCTGTTTTTT. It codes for CASSLAVRNTGELFF.

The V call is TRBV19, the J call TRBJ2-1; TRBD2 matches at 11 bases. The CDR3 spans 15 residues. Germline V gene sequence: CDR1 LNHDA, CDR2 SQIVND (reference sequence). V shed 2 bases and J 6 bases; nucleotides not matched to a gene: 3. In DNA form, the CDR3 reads TGTGCCAGTAGTATACTAGCGGGGGGAGTCAATGAGCAGTTCTTC. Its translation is CASSILAGGVNEQFF. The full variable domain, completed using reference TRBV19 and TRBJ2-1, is DGGITQSPKYLFRKEGQNVTLSCEQNLNHDAMYWYRQDPGQGLRLIYYSQIVNDFQKGDIAEGYSVSREKKESFPLTVTSAQKNPTAFYLCASSILAGGVNEQFFGPGTRLTVL.

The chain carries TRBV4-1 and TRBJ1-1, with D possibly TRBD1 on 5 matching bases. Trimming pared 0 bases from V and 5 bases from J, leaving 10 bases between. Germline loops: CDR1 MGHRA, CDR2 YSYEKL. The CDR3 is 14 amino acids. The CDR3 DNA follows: TGCGCCAGCAGCCAAGAAAGACAGAGGACTGAAGCTTTCTTT. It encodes CASSQERQRTEAFF.

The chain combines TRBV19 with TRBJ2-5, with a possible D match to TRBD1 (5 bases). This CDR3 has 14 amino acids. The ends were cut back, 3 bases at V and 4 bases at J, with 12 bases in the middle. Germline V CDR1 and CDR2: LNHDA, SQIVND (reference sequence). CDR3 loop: CASSMEWTRETQYF. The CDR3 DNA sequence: TGTGCCAGTAGTATGGAGTGGACAAGAGAGACCCAGTACTTC.

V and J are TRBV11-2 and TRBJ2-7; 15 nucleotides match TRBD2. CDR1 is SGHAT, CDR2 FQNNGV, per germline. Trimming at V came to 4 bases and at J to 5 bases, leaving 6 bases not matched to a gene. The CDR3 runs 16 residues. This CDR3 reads CASSSYGTSGRNEQYF. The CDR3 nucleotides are TGTGCCAGCAGCTCCTACGGGACTAGCGGGAGGAACGAGCAGTACTTC.

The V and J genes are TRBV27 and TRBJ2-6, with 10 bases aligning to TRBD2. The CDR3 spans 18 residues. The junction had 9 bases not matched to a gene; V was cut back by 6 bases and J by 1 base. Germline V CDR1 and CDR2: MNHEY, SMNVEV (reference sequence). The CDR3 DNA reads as TGTGCCAGCAGACTAACTAGCGGGATATCTTCTGGGGCCAACGTCCTGACTTTC. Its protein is CASRLTSGISSGANVLTF. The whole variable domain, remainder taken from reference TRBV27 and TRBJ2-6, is EAQVTQNPRYLITVTGKKLTVTCSQNMNHEYMSWYRQDPGLGLRQIYYSMNVEVTDKGDVPEGYKVSRKEKRNFPLILESPSPNQTSLYFCASRLTSGISSGANVLTFGAGSRLTVL.

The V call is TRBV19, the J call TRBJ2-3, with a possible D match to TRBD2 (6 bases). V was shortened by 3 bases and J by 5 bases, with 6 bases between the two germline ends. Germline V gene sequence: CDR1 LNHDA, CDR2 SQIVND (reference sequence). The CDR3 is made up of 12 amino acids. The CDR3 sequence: CASSIGRDTQYF. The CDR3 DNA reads TGTGCCAGTAGTATCGGGAGAGATACGCAGTATTTT.

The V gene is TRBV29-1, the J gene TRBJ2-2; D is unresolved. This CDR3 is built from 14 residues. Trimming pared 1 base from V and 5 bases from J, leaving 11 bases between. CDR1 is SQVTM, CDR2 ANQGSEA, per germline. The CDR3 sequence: CSVEGIGATGELFF. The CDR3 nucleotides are TGCAGCGTTGAAGGAATAGGAGCGACCGGGGAGCTGTTTTTT.

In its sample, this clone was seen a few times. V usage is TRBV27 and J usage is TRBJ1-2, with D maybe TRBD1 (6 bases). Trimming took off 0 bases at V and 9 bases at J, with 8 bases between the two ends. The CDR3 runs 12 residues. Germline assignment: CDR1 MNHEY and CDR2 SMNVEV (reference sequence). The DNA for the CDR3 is TGTGCCAGCAGTTTATCAGGGGGTAGCTACACCTTC. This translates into CASSLSGGSYTF.

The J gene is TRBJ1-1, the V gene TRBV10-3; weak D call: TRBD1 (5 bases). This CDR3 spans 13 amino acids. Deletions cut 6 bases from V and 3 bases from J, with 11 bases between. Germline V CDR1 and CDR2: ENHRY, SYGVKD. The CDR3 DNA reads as TGTGCCATCAGGGGGGGATTTTACACTGAAGCTTTCTTT. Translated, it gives CAIRGGFYTEAFF.

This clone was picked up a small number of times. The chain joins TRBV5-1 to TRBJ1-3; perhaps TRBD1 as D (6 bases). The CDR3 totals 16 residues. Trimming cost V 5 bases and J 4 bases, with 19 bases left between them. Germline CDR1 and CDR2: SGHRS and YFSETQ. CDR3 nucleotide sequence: TGCGCCAGCAGTTTAGAGTCAGGGGCGGCGGGAAACACCATATATTTT. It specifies CASSLESGAAGNTIYF.

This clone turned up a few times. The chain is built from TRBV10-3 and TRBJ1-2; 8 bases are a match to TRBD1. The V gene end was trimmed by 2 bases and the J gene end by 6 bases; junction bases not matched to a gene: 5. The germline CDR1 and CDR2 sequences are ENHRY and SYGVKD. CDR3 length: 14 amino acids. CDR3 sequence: CAISEGYRGDGYTF. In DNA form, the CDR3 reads TGTGCCATCAGTGAGGGGTACAGGGGGGATGGCTACACCTTC.

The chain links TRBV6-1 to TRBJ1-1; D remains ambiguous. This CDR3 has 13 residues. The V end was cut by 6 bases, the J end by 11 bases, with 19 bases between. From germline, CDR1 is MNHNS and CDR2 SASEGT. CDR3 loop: CASSPLQPPRAFF. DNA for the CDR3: TGTGCCAGCAGCCCCTTACAGCCCCCCCGGGCTTTCTTT.

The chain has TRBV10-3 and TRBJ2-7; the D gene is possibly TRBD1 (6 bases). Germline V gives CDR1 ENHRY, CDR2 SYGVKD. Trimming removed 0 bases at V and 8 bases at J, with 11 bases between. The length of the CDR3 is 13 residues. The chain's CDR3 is CAISESSGVQQYF. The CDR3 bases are TGTGCCATCAGTGAGTCGTCAGGGGTCCAGCAGTACTTC.

The CDR3 here is CASSLEDEQYF. The CDR3 region has the DNA TGTGCCAGCAGTTTAGAGGACGAGCAGTACTTC. The rearrangement links TRBV27 to TRBJ2-7, with no clear D. The CDR3 has 11 amino acids. Germline lookup yields CDR1 MNHEY and CDR2 SMNVEV (reference sequence). V lost 2 bases and J 5 bases, leaving 4 bases between the germline ends.

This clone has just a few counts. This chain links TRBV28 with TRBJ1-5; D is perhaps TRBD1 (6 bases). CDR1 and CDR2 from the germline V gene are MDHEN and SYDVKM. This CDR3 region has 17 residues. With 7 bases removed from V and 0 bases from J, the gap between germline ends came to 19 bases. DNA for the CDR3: TGTGCCAGCACCCAAAAGGTCGGGACAACTAGCAATCAGCCCCAGCATTTT. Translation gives CASTQKVGTTSNQPQHF. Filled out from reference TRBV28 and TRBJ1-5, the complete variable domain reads DVKVTQSSRYLVKRTGEKVFLECVQDMDHENMFWYRQDPGLGLRLIYFSYDVKMKEKGDIPEGYSVSREKKERFSLILESASTNQTSMYLCASTQKVGTTSNQPQHFGDGTRLSIL.

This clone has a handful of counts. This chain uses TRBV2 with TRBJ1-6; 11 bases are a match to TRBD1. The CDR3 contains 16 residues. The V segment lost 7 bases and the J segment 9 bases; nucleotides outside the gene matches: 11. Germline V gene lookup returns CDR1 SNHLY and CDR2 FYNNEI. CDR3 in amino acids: CASTTPDRGLSSPLHF. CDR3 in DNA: TGTGCCAGCACTACCCCGGACAGGGGGCTAAGTTCACCCCTCCACTTT.

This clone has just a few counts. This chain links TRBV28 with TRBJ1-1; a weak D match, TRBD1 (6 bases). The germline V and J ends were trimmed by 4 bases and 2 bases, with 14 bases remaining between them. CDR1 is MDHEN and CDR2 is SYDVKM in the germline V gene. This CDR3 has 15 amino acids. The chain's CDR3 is CASSSTGSANTEAFF. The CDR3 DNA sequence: TGTGCCAGCAGTTCGACAGGATCCGCTAACACTGAAGCTTTCTTT.

CDR3 in amino acids: CSAEGSNYGYTF. The CDR3 DNA sequence: TGCAGCGCTGAGGGCTCTAACTATGGCTACACCTTC. The gene calls are TRBV29-1 and TRBJ1-2; no clear D. Trimming pared 7 bases from V and 0 bases from J, leaving 9 bases between. The germline CDR1 and CDR2 sequences are SQVTM and ANQGSEA. CDR3 length: 12 residues.

CDR3 region: CASSRDRGKTQYF. For the CDR3, the DNA is TGTGCCAGCAGTAGGGACAGGGGAAAGACCCAGTACTTC. This chain links TRBV6-1 with TRBJ2-5; 10 positions agree with TRBD1. The CDR3 is 13 amino acids. V shed 5 bases and J 6 bases; nucleotides not matched to a gene: 3. Germline CDR1 reads MNHNS; CDR2 reads SASEGT.

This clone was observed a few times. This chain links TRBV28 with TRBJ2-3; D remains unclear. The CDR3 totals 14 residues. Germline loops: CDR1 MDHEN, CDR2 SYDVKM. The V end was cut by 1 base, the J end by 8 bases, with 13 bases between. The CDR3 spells CASSLYRGRGTQYF. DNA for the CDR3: TGTGCCAGCAGTTTATACCGCGGCCGCGGTACGCAGTATTTT.

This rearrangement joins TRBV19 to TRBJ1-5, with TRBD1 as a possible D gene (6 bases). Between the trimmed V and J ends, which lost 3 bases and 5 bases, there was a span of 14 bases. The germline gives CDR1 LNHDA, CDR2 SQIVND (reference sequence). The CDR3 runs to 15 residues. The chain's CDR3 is CASSIQGQADQPQHF. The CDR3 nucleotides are TGTGCCAGTAGTATTCAGGGGCAGGCTGATCAGCCCCAGCATTTT.

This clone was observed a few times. The CDR3 region is CASSEGRGRQPQHF. Written as DNA, the CDR3 is TGTGCCAGCAGTGAAGGGAGGGGACGTCAGCCCCAGCATTTT. V is TRBV2 and J is TRBJ1-5; possible D gene TRBD1, 5 bases. The CDR3 runs 14 residues. The V and J ends lost 1 base and 6 bases respectively, with 10 bases between them. Germline V gene sequence: CDR1 SNHLY, CDR2 FYNNEI.

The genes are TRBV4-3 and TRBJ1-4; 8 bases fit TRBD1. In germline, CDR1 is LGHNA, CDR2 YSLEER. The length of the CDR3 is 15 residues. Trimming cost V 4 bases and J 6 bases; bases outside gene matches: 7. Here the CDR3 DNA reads TGCGCCAGCAGCCTATTGACAGGGGCCTATGAAAAACTGTTTTTT. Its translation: CASSLLTGAYEKLFF.

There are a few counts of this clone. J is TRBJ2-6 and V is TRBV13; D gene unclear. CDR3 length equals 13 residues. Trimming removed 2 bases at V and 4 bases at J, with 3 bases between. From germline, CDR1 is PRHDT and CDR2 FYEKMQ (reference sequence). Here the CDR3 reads CASSLSGANVLTF. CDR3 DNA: TGTGCCAGCAGCTTATCGGGGGCCAACGTCCTGACTTTC. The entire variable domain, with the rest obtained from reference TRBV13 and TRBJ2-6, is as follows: AAGVIQSPRHLIKEKRETATLKCYPIPRHDTVYWYQQGPGQDPQFLISFYEKMQSDKGSIPDRFSAQQFSDYHSELNMSSLELGDSALYFCASSLSGANVLTFGAGSRLTVL.